The 10 T cell receptor beta chains below all came from one sample that was sequenced in a study of cytomegalovirus exposure and HLA in healthy donors (dated by TCRdb to between 2016 and 2019). The library was made by the immunoSEQ multiplex PCR assay. The multiplex PCR relied on a mix of 60 forward primers for TCR Vbeta segments and 13 reverse primers for TCR Jbeta segments. TCRdb's version of the immuneACCESS table is confined to in-frame rearrangements and falls short of the full clone set. An unresolved V gene accounts for under half of the shortfall where checked; the remainder is of unknown origin. This sample lists about 150,000 clones; roughly 79% were detected once. The ten largest clonotypes hold about 1% of the sample. Sequences were obtained from PBMCs. The origin of the receptors is a male donor in good health and CMV-seronegative.

The chain is built from TRBV10-3 and TRBJ2-3; TRBD1 agrees at 10 bases. Germline CDR1 ENHRY, CDR2 SYGVKD. J gave up 4 bases and V 11 bases, and 3 bases lay outside the gene matches. There are 12 residues in the CDR3. The CDR3 DNA sequence: TGTGCCCTCGGACAGGGGGCAGATACGCAGTATTTT. Translated: CALGQGADTQYF.

V gene TRBV4-2 combines with J gene TRBJ2-3, with TRBD2 matching over 10 bases. Germline V gives CDR1 LGHNA, CDR2 YNFKEQ. The CDR3 has 16 residues. J was trimmed by 1 base and V by 3 bases; bases with no gene match: 4. CDR3 loop: CASSHPLAGGTDTQYF. For the CDR3, the DNA is TGTGCCAGCAGCCACCCCCTAGCGGGGGGCACAGATACGCAGTATTTT.

J is TRBJ2-5 and V is TRBV10-3; TRBD2 aligns across 7 bases. V gave up 7 bases and J gave up 2 bases; unmatched junction bases: 4. This CDR3 contains 13 residues. CDR1 ENHRY and CDR2 SYGVKD come from the germline V gene. The CDR3 loop reads CAITAGEQETQYF. The CDR3 DNA reads TGTGCCATCACGGCGGGGGAACAAGAGACCCAGTACTTC.

V gene TRBV4-3 combines with J gene TRBJ2-1, with 10 bases fitting TRBD2. The CDR3 is made up of 16 amino acids. The V and J ends lost 0 bases and 7 bases, in that order; junction bases with no gene match: 6. CDR1 and CDR2 (germline): LGHNA, YSLEER. DNA for the CDR3: TGCGCCAGCAGCCAAGATCCCAGCGGGGGGGCTAATGAGCAGTTCTTC. Translating gives CASSQDPSGGANEQFF.

The chain recombines TRBV4-1 with TRBJ1-6; perhaps TRBD1 as D (6 bases). This CDR3 contains 16 residues. CDR1 is MGHRA, CDR2 YSYEKL, per germline. Between the trimmed V and J ends, which lost 1 base and 7 bases, there was a span of 14 bases. Here the CDR3 DNA reads TGCGCCAGCAGCCAAGGCGGACAGAACCTAAATTCACCCCTCCACTTT. This gives the protein CASSQGGQNLNSPLHF.

The chain carries TRBV18 and TRBJ1-5; D unresolved. Germline CDR1 KGHSH, CDR2 LQKENI. Trimming took off 4 bases at V and 9 bases at J, with 10 bases between the two ends. The CDR3 length is 12 residues. DNA for the CDR3: TGTGCCAGCTCACAGGGAGAAGGGCCCCAGCATTTT. It encodes CASSQGEGPQHF.

The V call is TRBV5-1, the J call TRBJ2-2, with 7 bases fitting TRBD2. Germline assignment: CDR1 SGHRS and CDR2 YFSETQ. The CDR3 totals 18 residues. The junction had 14 bases not matched to a gene; V was cut back by 4 bases and J by 2 bases. The CDR3 DNA reads TGCGCCAGCAGCCTTTCACTCACCGGGACTAAAAACACCGGGGAGCTGTTTTTT. Its protein is CASSLSLTGTKNTGELFF.

CDR3 coding DNA: TGCGCCAGCAGCCAAGGGGCAGGGTTCTATGGCTACACCTTC. Amino acids: CASSQGAGFYGYTF. The chain joins TRBV4-1 to TRBJ1-2, with D possibly being TRBD1 (5 bases). This CDR3 is built from 14 residues. V lost 1 base and J lost 4, with 10 bases in between. Germline CDR1 MGHRA, CDR2 YSYEKL.

This chain uses TRBV19 with TRBJ2-7; D is possibly TRBD1 (6 bases). The CDR3 is 14 amino acids. Germline values: CDR1 LNHDA, CDR2 SQIVND (reference sequence). V lost 5 bases, J lost 2 bases, and 13 bases lay in between. DNA of the CDR3: TGTGCCAGTAGTGCCTCACAGGGTACCTACGAGCAGTACTTC. Translated: CASSASQGTYEQYF.

This chain uses TRBV7-2 with TRBJ2-1, with 10 bases aligning to TRBD1. From germline, CDR1 is SGHTA and CDR2 FQGNSA. With 5 bases clipped from V and 5 bases from J, the junction kept 9 bases outside the gene matches. CDR3 length equals 16 residues. The CDR3: CASSTQGQGGNNEQFF. CDR3 sequence (DNA): TGTGCCAGCAGCACCCAAGGACAGGGGGGAAACAATGAGCAGTTCTTC. Using reference TRBV7-2 and TRBJ2-1 for the parts outside the CDR3, the full variable domain is GAGVSQSPSNKVTEKGKDVELRCDPISGHTALYWYRQSLGQGLEFLIYFQGNSAPDKSGLPSDRFSAERTGGSVSTLTIQRTQQEDSAVYLCASSTQGQGGNNEQFFGPGTRLTVL.